These T cell receptor beta chains were read from a single sample in a study of blood T cell repertoires in COVID-19. The table came from immunoSEQ multiplex PCR; TCRdb's copy has only in-frame clones and leaves some out. This sample has about 140,000 clones; around 86% occur once, and the top ten carry roughly 5.4%. What was sequenced was peripheral blood. These receptor sequences come from a human donor in a cohort sampled during active COVID-19. The CDR3 runs from the conserved cysteine through the conserved F or W. The D gene is left open where the match is weak. The size entry is marked missing in some rows and otherwise reads once, few, many or a size class.

v_gene: TRBV5-1
d_gene: TRBD2
abundance: -
j_gene: TRBJ2-2
CDR3nt: TGCGCCAGCCGGGGGGGCTGGGGTAACACCGGGGAGCTGTTTTTT
CDR3aa: CASRGGWGNTGELFF

v_gene: TRBV28
d_gene: -
abundance: few
j_gene: TRBJ2-7
CDR3nt: TGTGCCAGCAGTTTTGAGGCCCCCTACGAGCAGTACTTC
CDR3aa: CASSFEAPYEQYF

v_gene: TRBV7-2
d_gene: -
abundance: -
j_gene: TRBJ2-1
CDR3nt: TGTGCCAGCAGCCTTAGCGGACGATACAATGAGCAGTTCTTC
CDR3aa: CASSLSGRYNEQFF

v_gene: TRBV28
d_gene: -
abundance: -
j_gene: TRBJ2-4
CDR3nt: TGTGCCAGCAGCTCCCCCTCCCAACAGAGAAACATTCAGTACTTC
CDR3aa: CASSSPSQQRNIQYF

v_gene: TRBV12-3/TRBV12-4
d_gene: TRBD1
abundance: -
j_gene: TRBJ2-1
CDR3nt: TGTGCCAGCAGTCACGACAGGGTCAATGAGCAGTTCTTC
CDR3aa: CASSHDRVNEQFF

v_gene: TRBV5-1
d_gene: -
abundance: -
j_gene: TRBJ1-5
CDR3nt: TGCGCCAGCAGCTTGGTAGAGCTAGGTCAGCCCCAGCATTTT
CDR3aa: CASSLVELGQPQHF

v_gene: TRBV7-2
d_gene: TRBD1
abundance: -
j_gene: TRBJ2-7
CDR3nt: TGTGCCAGCAGAGCGACAGGGCGAGACGAGCAGTACTTC
CDR3aa: CASRATGRDEQYF

v_gene: TRBV5-1
d_gene: TRBD1
abundance: -
j_gene: TRBJ2-1
CDR3nt: TGCGCCACCGCGGGACAGGGCTACAATGAGCAGTTCTTC
CDR3aa: CATAGQGYNEQFF

v_gene: TRBV3-1/TRBV3-2
d_gene: -
abundance: -
j_gene: TRBJ2-2
CDR3nt: TGTGCCAGCAGCGCCGGGAACACCGGGGAGCTGTTTTTT
CDR3aa: CASSAGNTGELFF

v_gene: TRBV19
d_gene: -
abundance: -
j_gene: TRBJ2-3
CDR3nt: TGTGCCAGTCGCCCTAGCGGCACAGATACGCAGTATTTT
CDR3aa: CASRPSGTDTQYF

v_gene: TRBV14
d_gene: TRBD2
abundance: -
j_gene: TRBJ2-2
CDR3nt: TGTGCCAGCAGCCAATTAGCGGGAGAGGGCACCGGGGAGCTGTTTTTT
CDR3aa: CASSQLAGEGTGELFF

v_gene: TRBV28
d_gene: TRBD1
abundance: -
j_gene: TRBJ2-7
CDR3nt: TGTGCCAGCAGTCCCCCGGGGACAGGGAAGCCCTACGAGCAGTACTTC
CDR3aa: CASSPPGTGKPYEQYF

v_gene: TRBV6-5
d_gene: TRBD1
abundance: -
j_gene: TRBJ2-7
CDR3nt: TGTGCCACTGGACAGGGACCCTACGAGCAGTACTTC
CDR3aa: CATGQGPYEQYF

v_gene: TRBV18
d_gene: TRBD2
abundance: -
j_gene: TRBJ2-5
CDR3nt: TGTGCCAGCTCACCACCAGGACTAGCGGGAGGAGAGACCCAGTACTTC
CDR3aa: CASSPPGLAGGETQYF

v_gene: TRBV7-2
d_gene: -
abundance: -
j_gene: TRBJ2-1
CDR3nt: TGTGCCAGCAGCTCGCCCAGGGCTGCGAGTGAGCAGTTCTTC
CDR3aa: CASSSPRAASEQFF

v_gene: TRBV5-8
d_gene: -
abundance: -
j_gene: TRBJ2-4
CDR3nt: TGTGCCAGCAGCTCAGGGGTCCTAGCCAAAAACATTCAGTACTTC
CDR3aa: CASSSGVLAKNIQYF

v_gene: TRBV28
d_gene: TRBD1
abundance: -
j_gene: TRBJ1-2
CDR3nt: TGTGCCAGCAGACTAACAGGGGCTAACTATGGCTACACCTTC
CDR3aa: CASRLTGANYGYTF

v_gene: TRBV19
d_gene: -
abundance: -
j_gene: TRBJ2-1
CDR3nt: TGTGCCAGTAGTGTGGACAGCTACACCTACAATGAGCAGTTCTTC
CDR3aa: CASSVDSYTYNEQFF

v_gene: TRBV11-3
d_gene: TRBD1
abundance: -
j_gene: TRBJ2-5
CDR3nt: TGTGCCAGCAGCGGAGCCGGGACAGACTCTATTGAGACCCAGTACTTC
CDR3aa: CASSGAGTDSIETQYF

v_gene: TRBV2
d_gene: -
abundance: once
j_gene: TRBJ2-4
CDR3nt: TGTGCCAGCAACCCCGATAGTGGTCGCAACATTCAGTACTTC
CDR3aa: CASNPDSGRNIQYF

v_gene: TRBV7-9
d_gene: -
abundance: once
j_gene: TRBJ1-3
CDR3nt: TGTGCCAGCAGGGACACATCAGGACGCTTGGCTGGAAACACCATATATTTT
CDR3aa: CASRDTSGRLAGNTIYF

v_gene: TRBV18
d_gene: -
abundance: -
j_gene: TRBJ1-2
CDR3nt: TGTGCCAGCTCGGTGAGGGTCGGATATGGCTACACCTTC
CDR3aa: CASSVRVGYGYTF

v_gene: TRBV2
d_gene: TRBD1
abundance: -
j_gene: TRBJ2-5
CDR3nt: TGTGCCAGCAGACCCCGACAGGGGGCAAAGACCCAGTACTTC
CDR3aa: CASRPRQGAKTQYF

v_gene: TRBV19
d_gene: TRBD1
abundance: -
j_gene: TRBJ2-6
CDR3nt: TGTGCCAGTAGTATCCTGGGACAGAAAGTCTCTGGGGCCAACGTCCTGACTTTC
CDR3aa: CASSILGQKVSGANVLTF

v_gene: TRBV3-1/TRBV3-2
d_gene: TRBD2
abundance: -
j_gene: TRBJ2-1
CDR3nt: TGTGCCAGCAGCCAATGGACTAGCGGGGCTGGTGAGCAGTTCTTC
CDR3aa: CASSQWTSGAGEQFF

v_gene: TRBV7-9
d_gene: TRBD1
abundance: once
j_gene: TRBJ2-1
CDR3nt: TGTGCCAGCAGTCGGACAGGCTATTACAATGAGCAGTTCTTC
CDR3aa: CASSRTGYYNEQFF

v_gene: TRBV11-2
d_gene: -
abundance: -
j_gene: TRBJ2-7
CDR3nt: TGTGCCAGCAGCGCGGCGAGGGGGGGCTACGAGCAGTACTTC
CDR3aa: CASSAARGGYEQYF

v_gene: TRBV28
d_gene: -
abundance: -
j_gene: TRBJ2-1
CDR3nt: TGTGCCAGCAATGTTGTTGGGCCTTCCTACAATGAGCAGTTCTTC
CDR3aa: CASNVVGPSYNEQFF

v_gene: TRBV19
d_gene: -
abundance: -
j_gene: TRBJ2-4
CDR3nt: TGTGCCAGTAGTATACGGGACATTCAGTACTTC
CDR3aa: CASSIRDIQYF

v_gene: TRBV28
d_gene: -
abundance: -
j_gene: TRBJ1-1
CDR3nt: TGTGCCAGCAGTTTCCCCGACAGAAGAAAAGCTTTCTTT
CDR3aa: CASSFPDRRKAFF

v_gene: TRBV6-5
d_gene: -
abundance: -
j_gene: TRBJ2-5
CDR3nt: TGTGCCAGCACCAAAGGACAGCTAGAGACCCAGTACTTC
CDR3aa: CASTKGQLETQYF

v_gene: TRBV27
d_gene: -
abundance: once
j_gene: TRBJ1-2
CDR3nt: TGTGCCAGCAGTCTAACAGGGAATGGCTACACCTTC
CDR3aa: CASSLTGNGYTF

v_gene: TRBV19
d_gene: -
abundance: -
j_gene: TRBJ2-3
CDR3nt: TGTGCCAGTAGTATTTCGGCGTCATTGAGGGCAGATACGCAGTATTTT
CDR3aa: CASSISASLRADTQYF

v_gene: TRBV5-1
d_gene: TRBD2
abundance: -
j_gene: TRBJ2-2
CDR3nt: TGCGCCAGCAGCTTGACTAGCGGGAGAATAGCCGGGGAGCTGTTTTTT
CDR3aa: CASSLTSGRIAGELFF

v_gene: TRBV9
d_gene: TRBD2
abundance: -
j_gene: TRBJ2-2
CDR3nt: TGTGCCAGCAGCGCTGGACTAGTCGGCACCGGGGAGCTGTTTTTT
CDR3aa: CASSAGLVGTGELFF

v_gene: TRBV7-2
d_gene: -
abundance: -
j_gene: TRBJ2-1
CDR3nt: TGTGCCAGCAGCCAAACTATGGGAGTTGGAGAGTTCTTC
CDR3aa: CASSQTMGVGEFF

v_gene: TRBV5-5
d_gene: -
abundance: -
j_gene: TRBJ2-7
CDR3nt: TGTGCCAGCAGCTTGTACCAGGGCTGGAACGAGCAGTACTTC
CDR3aa: CASSLYQGWNEQYF

v_gene: TRBV27
d_gene: TRBD2
abundance: -
j_gene: TRBJ2-1
CDR3nt: TGTGCCAGCAGTTTAGGGACTAGCGGGTACAATGAGCAGTTCTTC
CDR3aa: CASSLGTSGYNEQFF

v_gene: TRBV2
d_gene: TRBD2
abundance: -
j_gene: TRBJ2-5
CDR3nt: TGTGCCAGCAGTGGAGTGAGCGGGAGGGCCGGGGCGGAGACCCAGTACTTC
CDR3aa: CASSGVSGRAGAETQYF

v_gene: TRBV7-9
d_gene: TRBD2
abundance: -
j_gene: TRBJ2-5
CDR3nt: TGTGCCAGCAGCTCTCCTAGCGGGGTGGGAGAGACCCAGTACTTC
CDR3aa: CASSSPSGVGETQYF

v_gene: TRBV7-3
d_gene: TRBD2
abundance: once
j_gene: TRBJ2-5
CDR3nt: TGTGCCAGCAGCTTAATGGGGAGGGGAGAGACCCAGTACTTC
CDR3aa: CASSLMGRGETQYF

v_gene: TRBV6-6
d_gene: -
abundance: -
j_gene: TRBJ1-4
CDR3nt: TGTGCCAGCAGTCCCAACAGCAGTCCTAATGAAAAACTGTTTTTT
CDR3aa: CASSPNSSPNEKLFF

v_gene: TRBV11-2
d_gene: -
abundance: -
j_gene: TRBJ2-1
CDR3nt: TGTGCCAGCAGCTTAGGTGTACAGGGTCGCGGTGAGCAGTTCTTC
CDR3aa: CASSLGVQGRGEQFF

v_gene: TRBV30
d_gene: -
abundance: -
j_gene: TRBJ2-1
CDR3nt: TGTGCCTGGGGTCTCAGGGATAAGCAGTTCTTC
CDR3aa: CAWGLRDKQFF

v_gene: TRBV28
d_gene: -
abundance: -
j_gene: TRBJ2-3
CDR3nt: TGTGCCAGCAGTTTCCGAGCGGACGGGGATACGCAGTATTTT
CDR3aa: CASSFRADGDTQYF

v_gene: TRBV18
d_gene: -
abundance: -
j_gene: TRBJ1-2
CDR3nt: TGTGCCAGCTCACCGGGCGGTAGGGGTGGCTACACCTTC
CDR3aa: CASSPGGRGGYTF

v_gene: TRBV11-2
d_gene: -
abundance: -
j_gene: TRBJ2-7
CDR3nt: TGTGCCAGCAGCCGACAGTCCACCTACGAGCAGTACTTC
CDR3aa: CASSRQSTYEQYF